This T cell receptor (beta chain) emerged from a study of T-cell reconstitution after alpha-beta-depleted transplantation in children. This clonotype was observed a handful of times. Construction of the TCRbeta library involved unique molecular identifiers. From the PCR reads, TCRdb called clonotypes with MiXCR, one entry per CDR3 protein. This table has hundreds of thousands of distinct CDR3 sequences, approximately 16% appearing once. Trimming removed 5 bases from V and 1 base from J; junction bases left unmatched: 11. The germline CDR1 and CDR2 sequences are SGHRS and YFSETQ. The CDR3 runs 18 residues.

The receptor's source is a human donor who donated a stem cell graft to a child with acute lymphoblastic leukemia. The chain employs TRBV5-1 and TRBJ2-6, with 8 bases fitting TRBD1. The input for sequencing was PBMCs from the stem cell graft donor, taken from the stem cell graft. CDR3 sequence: CASRTTGATPSGANVLTF. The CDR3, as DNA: TGCGCCAGCAGGACGACAGGGGCCACCCCTTCTGGGGCCAACGTCCTGACTTTC.